The rows below give T cell receptor beta chains drawn from one sample of a study of blood T cells in healthy people across ages. TCRdb re-called the 5' RACE reads with MiXCR, one entry per CDR3 protein. The repertoire consists of roughly 1.5 million distinct CDR3 sequences, with approximately 42% occurring once and the leading ten covering approximately 4.1%. Sequenced material: blood. The receptors derive from a woman aged 18-35 years in good health. CDR3s leave out the opening cysteine and the closing phenylalanine or tryptophan. The order of the fields is J gene, V gene, CDR3 protein.

j_gene: TRBJ2-1; v_gene: TRBV25-1; CDR3aa: ASSNTGARRNNEQF
j_gene: TRBJ2-5; v_gene: TRBV20-1; CDR3aa: SARKWGVPQETQY
j_gene: TRBJ2-3; v_gene: TRBV24-1; CDR3aa: ATSDLDGTSTDTQY
j_gene: .; v_gene: TRBV20-1; CDR3aa: SASFDGYEQY
j_gene: TRBJ2-1; v_gene: TRBV5-1; CDR3aa: ASSFSSPYEQF
j_gene: TRBJ1-2; v_gene: TRBV10-3; CDR3aa: AISESAAHYGYT
j_gene: TRBJ1-1; v_gene: TRBV7-6; CDR3aa: ASSKAQGNTEAF
j_gene: TRBJ1-5; v_gene: TRBV6-1; CDR3aa: ASSEGYQPQH
j_gene: TRBJ2-6; v_gene: TRBV3-1; CDR3aa: ASSRWTGGDGANVLT
j_gene: TRBJ2-1; v_gene: TRBV4-3; CDR3aa: ASSHGTGGGSYNEQF
j_gene: TRBJ2-1; v_gene: TRBV20-1; CDR3aa: SARDPLRGQETQF
j_gene: .; v_gene: TRBV15; CDR3aa: ATSPGGRNYEQY
j_gene: .; v_gene: TRBV7-9; CDR3aa: ASSTHLAASYNEQY
j_gene: TRBJ2-3; v_gene: TRBV11-2; CDR3aa: ASSPWTGAGDTQY
j_gene: TRBJ2-1; v_gene: TRBV7-2; CDR3aa: ASSSGLGVYNEQF
j_gene: TRBJ2-3; v_gene: TRBV7-2; CDR3aa: ASSLWDSFTDTQY
j_gene: TRBJ1-5; v_gene: TRBV19; CDR3aa: ASSMGLLTGLGNQPQH
j_gene: TRBJ2-1; v_gene: TRBV4-3; CDR3aa: ASSQDLSPWQEQF
j_gene: TRBJ1-5; v_gene: TRBV6-6; CDR3aa: ASSYSGQGLVNQPQH